These 31 T cell receptor beta chains were sequenced from one sample in a study of blood T cell repertoires in COVID-19. Data came from immunoSEQ multiplex PCR; TCRdb stores just in-frame clones and leaves some out. This table holds about 130,000 clones, approximately 83% found once. The material sequenced was peripheral blood. These receptor sequences come from a woman of 80 years or more with acute or convalescent COVID-19.

J is TRBJ1-6 and V is TRBV7-9; TRBD1 might be the D (5 bases). The CDR3 length is 16 residues. The germline V and J ends were trimmed by 3 bases and 13 bases, with 22 bases remaining between them. Germline V CDR1 and CDR2: SEHNR, FQNEAQ (reference sequence). The CDR3, as DNA: TGTGCCAGCAGCTTCCCCTTCAGCAGGGTAGGATCGCCCCTCCACTTT. Protein sequence: CASSFPFSRVGSPLHF.

The chain carries TRBV6-5 and TRBJ1-1; 7 positions agree with TRBD1. Germline lookup yields CDR1 MNHEY and CDR2 SVGAGI. The CDR3 has 15 amino acids. The V and J ends lost 5 bases and 0 bases, in that order; junction bases with no gene match: 6. CDR3 sequence (DNA): TGTGCCAGCAGTCCGGGACAGTACCTGAACACTGAAGCTTTCTTT. This encodes CASSPGQYLNTEAFF.

The chain combines TRBV5-1 with TRBJ2-1; 9 nucleotides agree with TRBD1. Trimming cost V 4 bases and J 4 bases; bases outside gene matches: 6. CDR3 size: 15 residues. From germline, CDR1 is SGHRS and CDR2 YFSETQ. CDR3 nucleotides: TGCGCCAGCAGCCCAGGACAGGGGAATTACAATGAGCAGTTCTTC. This translates into CASSPGQGNYNEQFF.

As DNA, the CDR3 is TGTGCCAGCAGCCCTCGACAGGGGTCCACTGAAGCTTTCTTT. This gives the protein CASSPRQGSTEAFF. The chain couples TRBV7-9 to TRBJ1-1; 8 bases agree with TRBD1. The V segment lost 5 bases and the J segment 4 bases; nucleotides outside the gene matches: 6. This CDR3 is 14 amino acids long. In germline, CDR1 is SEHNR, CDR2 FQNEAQ (reference sequence).

V and J are TRBV6-5 and TRBJ1-2; possible D gene TRBD1, 6 bases. CDR3 length equals 16 residues. Germline CDR1 and CDR2: MNHEY and SVGAGI. Trimming removed 2 bases at V and 4 bases at J, with 17 bases between. CDR3 nucleotides: TGTGCCAGCAGTTACGGGGCCAGGGGCTTTGGCTATGGCTACACCTTC. Its protein product is CASSYGARGFGYGYTF.

The chain joins TRBV5-1 to TRBJ2-2; D remains ambiguous. The CDR3 runs to 15 residues. Trimming removed 0 bases at V and 5 bases at J, with 11 bases between. The germline gives CDR1 SGHRS, CDR2 YFSETQ. This chain's CDR3 is CASSLGGALTGELFF. The DNA for the CDR3 is TGCGCCAGCAGCTTGGGAGGAGCCTTGACCGGGGAGCTGTTTTTT. The variable domain in full, completed from reference TRBV5-1 and TRBJ2-2, reads KAGVTQTPRYLIKTRGQQVTLSCSPISGHRSVSWYQQTPGQGLQFLFEYFSETQRNKGNFPGRFSGRQFSNSRSEMNVSTLELGDSALYLCASSLGGALTGELFFGEGSRLTVL.

The genes are TRBV6-2 or TRBV6-3 and TRBJ2-5; 7 positions agree with TRBD1. The ends lost 4 bases at V and 1 base at J; junction bases unmatched: 3. The CDR3 is 14 residues long. Per germline, CDR1 MNHEY and CDR2 SVGEGT. The CDR3 spells CASSLTGAQETQYF. CDR3 nucleotide sequence: TGTGCCAGCAGTTTAACAGGGGCCCAAGAGACCCAGTACTTC.

The chain has TRBV6-4 and TRBJ2-1; 7 bases line up with TRBD2. There are 15 residues in the CDR3. The V gene end was trimmed by 6 bases and the J gene end by 4 bases; junction bases not matched to a gene: 9. Per germline, CDR1 MRHNA and CDR2 SNTAGT. This chain's CDR3 is CASRSREGIYNEQFF. CDR3 nucleotide sequence: TGTGCCAGCAGGAGTAGGGAGGGGATTTACAATGAGCAGTTCTTC.

The CDR3 spells CASSLRQDSYLNTGELFF. DNA for the CDR3: TGCGCCAGCAGCTTGAGGCAGGACAGCTATTTGAACACCGGGGAGCTGTTTTTT. This rearrangement joins TRBV5-1 to TRBJ2-2; TRBD1 might be the D (6 bases). This CDR3 has 18 amino acids. V shed 1 base and J shed 1 base, with 17 bases lying between them. Germline V gene data show CDR1 as SGHRS and CDR2 as YFSETQ. Variable domain in full (rest from reference TRBV5-1 and TRBJ2-2): KAGVTQTPRYLIKTRGQQVTLSCSPISGHRSVSWYQQTPGQGLQFLFEYFSETQRNKGNFPGRFSGRQFSNSRSEMNVSTLELGDSALYLCASSLRQDSYLNTGELFFGEGSRLTVL.

V and J are TRBV6-1 and TRBJ1-4; D is possibly TRBD1 (6 bases). The CDR3 extends over 14 amino acids. Trimming removed 3 bases at V and 7 bases at J, with 12 bases between. Germline lookup yields CDR1 MNHNS and CDR2 SASEGT. The CDR3 region is CASSEQGYSEKLFF. As DNA, the CDR3 is TGTGCCAGCAGTGAGCAGGGGTATAGTGAAAAACTGTTTTTT.

The chain links TRBV12-3 or TRBV12-4 to TRBJ2-2; perhaps TRBD1 as D (5 bases). V was pared by 6 bases and J by 6 bases, with 11 bases between. The CDR3 totals 13 residues. The CDR3: CASRSEGAGELFF. CDR3 DNA sequence: TGTGCCAGCAGATCCGAAGGGGCCGGGGAGCTGTTTTTT.

The gene calls are TRBV20-1 and TRBJ1-2, with D maybe TRBD1 (5 bases). Germline V gene sequence: CDR1 DFQATT, CDR2 SNEGSKA (reference sequence). Trimming stripped 3 bases from V and 6 bases from J, with 11 bases between. CDR3 size: 12 residues. As DNA, the CDR3 is TGCAGTGCTAGTTTTGGGGCGGATGGCTACACCTTC. Translation: CSASFGADGYTF.

The chain joins TRBV6-5 to TRBJ2-7, with 8 bases identical to TRBD1. The CDR3 has 14 residues. Per the germline V gene, CDR1 is MNHEY and CDR2 is SVGAGI. V was clipped by 7 bases and J by 3 bases; unmatched bases: 8. As DNA, the CDR3 is TGTGCCAGCAAAGGGTACAGGGGGGACTACGAGCAGTACTTC. As protein: CASKGYRGDYEQYF.

V usage is TRBV2 and J usage is TRBJ2-5; 9 positions match TRBD1. CDR3 length: 14 amino acids. The V gene's germline CDR1 is SNHLY and CDR2 FYNNEI. Trimming removed 3 bases from V and 2 bases from J; junction bases left unmatched: 1. The CDR3 region is CASSDGTGQETQYF. The CDR3 DNA is TGTGCCAGCAGTGACGGGACAGGGCAAGAGACCCAGTACTTC.

V and J are TRBV5-1 and TRBJ1-1, with a possible D match to TRBD1 (5 bases). The germline gives CDR1 SGHRS, CDR2 YFSETQ. The CDR3 totals 14 residues. Trimming took 4 bases from V and 0 from J, leaving 10 bases between them. Here the CDR3 DNA reads TGCGCCAGCAGCCAACAGGTTATGAACACTGAAGCTTTCTTT. Translated, it gives CASSQQVMNTEAFF.

This chain uses TRBV7-7 with TRBJ2-3; TRBD2 agrees at 16 bases. The V gene end was trimmed by 3 bases and the J gene end by 9 bases; junction bases not matched to a gene: 6. The CDR3 sequence is 16 residues long. The germline gives CDR1 SSHAT, CDR2 FNYEAQ (reference sequence). CDR3 nucleotides: TGTGCCAGCAGCTTGGGACTAGCGGGGGGGCGGGACACGCAGTATTTT. Protein sequence: CASSLGLAGGRDTQYF. Filled out from reference TRBV7-7 and TRBJ2-3, the complete variable domain reads GAGVSQSPRYKVTKRGQDVTLRCDPISSHATLYWYQQALGQGPEFLTYFNYEAQPDKSGLPSDRFSAERPEGSISTLTIQRTEQRDSAMYRCASSLGLAGGRDTQYFGPGTRLTVL.

V usage is TRBV9 and J usage is TRBJ1-2; TRBD1 matches at 9 bases. Germline lookup yields CDR1 SGDLS and CDR2 YYNGEE. Trimming removed 4 bases from V and 6 bases from J; junction bases left unmatched: 10. The CDR3 loop spans 15 amino acids. The CDR3 spells CASSLGQGRGNGYTF. The DNA of the CDR3 is TGTGCCAGCAGCCTAGGACAGGGGAGAGGAAATGGCTACACCTTC.

The chain recombines TRBV19 with TRBJ1-5, with D perhaps matching TRBD1 (6 bases). Trimming removed 3 bases from V and 5 bases from J, with 17 bases in between. The CDR3 has 16 amino acids. Per the germline V gene, CDR1 is LNHDA and CDR2 is SQIVND (reference sequence). The CDR3 loop reads CASSMDLGQPDQPQHF. CDR3 DNA: TGTGCCAGTAGTATGGACCTCGGACAGCCGGATCAGCCCCAGCATTTT.

The chain links TRBV7-2 to TRBJ1-5; 7 positions agree with TRBD1. With V trimmed by 5 bases and J by 5 bases, 3 bases remained unmatched. Germline V gene lookup returns CDR1 SGHTA and CDR2 FQGNSA. This CDR3 is 13 amino acids long. CDR3 region: CASSVDRDQPQHF. Written as DNA, the CDR3 is TGTGCCAGCAGCGTAGACAGGGATCAGCCCCAGCATTTT.

V and J are TRBV6-5 and TRBJ1-5; D perhaps matches TRBD1 (5 bases). Per germline, CDR1 MNHEY and CDR2 SVGAGI. Deletions cut 8 bases from V and 2 bases from J, with 16 bases between. The length of the CDR3 is 15 residues. The CDR3 DNA follows: TGTGCCAGCGTTCGGGGGGGAGGTGGCAATCAGCCCCAGCATTTT. It is translated as CASVRGGGGNQPQHF.

This chain uses TRBV20-1 with TRBJ1-1; D not certain. CDR1 is DFQATT and CDR2 is SNEGSKA in the germline V gene (reference sequence). The CDR3 consists of 16 residues. V shed 3 bases and J shed 5 bases, with 22 bases lying between them. Here the CDR3 DNA reads TGCAGTGCTAGTACCGGTCCTTCGGCCAGGCCGACTGAAGCTTTCTTT. Protein sequence: CSASTGPSARPTEAFF.

V is TRBV25-1 and J is TRBJ2-1; weak D call: TRBD1 (6 bases). V was shortened by 1 base and J by 0 bases, with 13 bases between the two germline ends. Germline CDR1 and CDR2: MGHDK and SYGVNS. This CDR3 has 17 residues. The CDR3 is CASSESQGFSSYNEQFF. The CDR3, as DNA: TGTGCCAGCAGTGAATCCCAGGGGTTCAGCTCCTACAATGAGCAGTTCTTC.

This chain links TRBV5-1 with TRBJ1-2; the D is unclear. The V and J ends lost 0 bases and 8 bases respectively, with 8 bases between them. This CDR3 has 12 amino acids. Germline values: CDR1 SGHRS, CDR2 YFSETQ. CDR3 DNA: TGCGCCAGCAGCTTGGAGCATGCAGGCTACACCTTC. Translation: CASSLEHAGYTF.

Many counts were recorded for this clone. The chain joins TRBV7-6 to TRBJ2-7, with D perhaps matching TRBD1 (6 bases). V lost 4 bases, J lost 0 bases, and 16 bases lay in between. Germline V CDR1 and CDR2: SGHVS, FNYEAQ. The length of the CDR3 is 16 residues. In DNA, the CDR3 is TGTGCCAGCAGCTCCCCACAGGGTATGAGCTCCTACGAGCAGTACTTC. This gives the protein CASSSPQGMSSYEQYF.

In its sample, this clone was seen a few times. The V gene is TRBV7-6, the J gene TRBJ2-3, with 9 bases that match TRBD2. Germline assignment: CDR1 SGHVS and CDR2 FNYEAQ. The CDR3 covers 17 residues. Trimming removed 5 bases from V and 0 bases from J; junction bases left unmatched: 9. The CDR3 region is CASSPVGRGGSTDTQYF. The CDR3 DNA reads TGTGCCAGCAGCCCCGTGGGGCGGGGGGGAAGCACAGATACGCAGTATTTT.

The genes are TRBV18 and TRBJ2-2; TRBD1 matches at 9 bases. From germline, CDR1 is KGHSH and CDR2 LQKENI. There are 13 residues in the CDR3. This CDR3 reads CASGQGSHGELFF. As DNA, the CDR3 is TGTGCATCGGGACAGGGATCGCACGGGGAGCTGTTTTTT.

The J gene is TRBJ2-7, the V gene TRBV9, with D possibly matching TRBD1 (6 bases). CDR3 length equals 14 residues. CDR1 and CDR2 from the germline V gene are SGDLS and YYNGEE. With 0 bases removed from V and 6 bases from J, the gap between germline ends came to 13 bases. The CDR3: CASSVGRGWAEQYF. CDR3 bases: TGTGCCAGCAGCGTAGGCAGGGGATGGGCCGAGCAGTACTTC.

The gene calls are TRBV5-8 and TRBJ1-1; D uncertain. This CDR3 contains 14 residues. V was pared by 4 bases and J by 9 bases, with 19 bases between. Germline CDR1 SGHTS, CDR2 YDEGEE. The CDR3 spells CASSILIINSKAFF. The CDR3 DNA is TGTGCCAGCAGCATCTTAATAATAAACTCTAAAGCTTTCTTT.

This chain links TRBV19 with TRBJ1-3, with 7 bases matching TRBD1. The CDR3 is made up of 16 amino acids. The junction had 7 bases not matched to a gene; V was cut back by 4 bases and J by 1 base. Germline loops: CDR1 LNHDA, CDR2 SQIVND (reference sequence). CDR3 in amino acids: CASSREIQGSGNTIYF. The DNA for the CDR3 is TGTGCCAGTAGTAGAGAAATACAGGGGTCTGGAAACACCATATATTTT.

The chain recombines TRBV7-2 with TRBJ1-5, with 7 bases identical to TRBD1. Trimming removed 4 bases from V and 1 base from J; junction bases left unmatched: 4. CDR1 is SGHTA and CDR2 is FQGNSA in the germline V gene. This CDR3 contains 15 residues. The CDR3 region has the DNA TGTGCCAGCAGCTGGGACAGAAAGAGCAATCAGCCCCAGCATTTT. Amino acid sequence: CASSWDRKSNQPQHF.

The V gene is TRBV5-1, the J gene TRBJ1-2; 7 nucleotides agree with TRBD1. This CDR3 has 15 amino acids. V lost 3 bases, J lost 3 bases, and 8 bases stayed unmatched. Looked up from germline, CDR1 is SGHRS and CDR2 is YFSETQ. This CDR3 is CASSSQGERDYGYTF. As DNA, the CDR3 is TGCGCCAGCAGCTCTCAGGGGGAACGGGACTATGGCTACACCTTC. The full variable domain, with the rest looked up from reference TRBV5-1 and TRBJ1-2, is KAGVTQTPRYLIKTRGQQVTLSCSPISGHRSVSWYQQTPGQGLQFLFEYFSETQRNKGNFPGRFSGRQFSNSRSEMNVSTLELGDSALYLCASSSQGERDYGYTFGSGTRLTVV.